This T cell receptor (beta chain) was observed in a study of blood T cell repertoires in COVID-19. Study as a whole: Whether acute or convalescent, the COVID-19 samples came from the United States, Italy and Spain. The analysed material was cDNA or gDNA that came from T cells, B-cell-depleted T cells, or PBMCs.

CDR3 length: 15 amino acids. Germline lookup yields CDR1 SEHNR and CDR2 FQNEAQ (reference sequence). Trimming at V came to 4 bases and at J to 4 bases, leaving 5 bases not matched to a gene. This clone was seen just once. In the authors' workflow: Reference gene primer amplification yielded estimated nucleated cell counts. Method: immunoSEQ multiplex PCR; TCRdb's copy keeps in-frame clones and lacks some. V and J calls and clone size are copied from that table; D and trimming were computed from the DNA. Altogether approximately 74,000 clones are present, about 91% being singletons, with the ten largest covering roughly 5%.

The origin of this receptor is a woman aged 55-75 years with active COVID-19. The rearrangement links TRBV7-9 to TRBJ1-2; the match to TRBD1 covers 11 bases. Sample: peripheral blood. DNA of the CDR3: TGTGCCAGCAGCTCCGGGACAGGGGGGACCTATGGCTACACCTTC. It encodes CASSSGTGGTYGYTF.